This TCR beta chain originates from a study of Ad26.COV2.S vaccination and SARS-CoV-2 variants. Indicated treatment: about 20 received Ad26.COV2.S at low or high dose, single or two shots; about five received placebo; per-sample allocation not given. Samples were taken on day 63 after the first vaccine or placebo injection. Ad26.COV2.S expressed prefusion-stabilized spike from the original Wuhan strain. Unmatched junction bases numbered 6, after V lost 5 bases and J lost 2 bases. Germline values: CDR1 SGHVS, CDR2 FNYEAQ. The CDR3 sequence is 16 residues long. Libraries were prepared by immunoSEQ multiplex PCR; TCRdb keeps only in-frame clonotypes and omits some of them. Here the sample spans some 340,000 clones, more than 70% being singletons.

This TCR was recovered from a person aged 18-60 years who received the Ad26.COV2.S COVID-19 vaccine or a placebo. The sample was peripheral blood, taken in a trial of Ad26.COV2.S vaccine versus placebo. The V call is TRBV7-6, the J call TRBJ2-3, with 11 nucleotides matching TRBD2. This CDR3 is CASSAASGGFTDTQYF. The CDR3, as DNA: TGTGCCAGCAGCGCTGCTAGCGGGGGGTTCACAGATACGCAGTATTTT.